One sample yielded the 28 T cell receptor beta chains listed below, sequenced in a study of response to subunit inactivated influenza vaccine. TCRdb re-called the RT-PCR reads through MiXCR, storing one row per CDR3 protein. The data contain under 550,000 distinct CDR3 sequences, around 7.7% of them singletons. Sequencing was performed on PBMCs from blood, taken around 25 months after vaccination. These receptors originate from a man in his fifties or sixties who received an inactivated influenza vaccine.

This clonotype occurred many times. V and J are TRBV10-3 and TRBJ1-5; D might be TRBD1 (6 bases). Germline V gene lookup returns CDR1 ENHRY and CDR2 SYGVKD. The length of the CDR3 is 15 residues. The V end was cut by 0 bases, the J end by 6 bases, with 12 bases between. CDR3 nucleotides: TGTGCCATCAGTGAGTCGTTGACAGGTAGTCAGCCCCAGCATTTT. This translates into CAISESLTGSQPQHF.

Only a few counts were recorded for this clonotype. The chain recombines TRBV19 with TRBJ2-2; 9 bases fit TRBD1. The J segment lost 1 base and the V segment lost 8 bases, leaving 5 bases of the junction unmatched. CDR3 size: 15 residues. Germline assignment: CDR1 LNHDA and CDR2 SQIVND (reference sequence). The CDR3 is CASRDRVKNTGELFF. The CDR3 DNA follows: TGTGCCAGTCGGGACAGGGTAAAGAACACCGGGGAGCTGTTTTTT.

This clonotype was counted only a few times. This chain joins TRBV5-1 and TRBJ2-7, with 11 bases matching TRBD1. V gave up 3 bases and J gave up 7 bases; unmatched junction bases: 9. Germline CDR1 is SGHRS and CDR2 is YFSETQ. This CDR3 is 15 amino acids long. CDR3: CASSWTGQGVGEQYF. The CDR3 coding sequence is TGCGCCAGCAGCTGGACGGGACAGGGGGTCGGAGAGCAGTACTTC.

Turning to this clonotype: A junction end diverges from the germline sequence, so it may reflect a read error. The chain recombines TRBV7-7 with TRBJ2-5; 8 bases are a match to TRBD2. Germline lookup yields CDR1 SSHAT and CDR2 FNYEAQ (reference sequence). The CDR3 spans 16 residues. This CDR3 reads CASSPLAGKLQETQYF. DNA of the CDR3: TGTGCTAGCAGCCCCTTAGCGGGGAAACTCCAAGAGACCCAGTACTTC.

The chain is built from TRBV7-8 and TRBJ2-7; D is unresolved. The CDR3 loop spans 13 amino acids. The germline V gene encodes CDR1 SGHVS and CDR2 FQNEAQ. V was pared by 3 bases and J by 5 bases, with 11 bases between. CDR3 in DNA: TGTGCCAGCAGCTTTAGCTTCCTGGACGAGCAGTACTTC. Its translation: CASSFSFLDEQYF.

The chain couples TRBV9 to TRBJ2-7, with D perhaps given as TRBD1 or TRBD2 (5 bases each). This CDR3 contains 15 residues. CDR1 is SGDLS, CDR2 YYNGEE, per germline. The V end was cut by 0 bases, the J end by 2 bases, with 12 bases between. The CDR3: CASSVGGDPPYEQYF. The CDR3 region has the DNA TGTGCCAGCAGCGTAGGTGGGGACCCCCCCTACGAGCAGTACTTC. Full variable domain (remainder filled in from reference TRBV9 and TRBJ2-7): DSGVTQTPKHLITATGQRVTLRCSPRSGDLSVYWYQQSLDQGLQFLIQYYNGEERAKGNILERFSAQQFPDLHSELNLSSLELGDSALYFCASSVGGDPPYEQYFGPGTRLTVT.

The sample holds many counts of this clonotype. J is TRBJ1-1 and V is TRBV19; D is perhaps TRBD1 (5 bases). The germline V and J ends were trimmed by 9 bases and 1 base, with 15 bases remaining between them. This CDR3 has 14 residues. CDR1 LNHDA and CDR2 SQIVND come from the germline V gene (reference sequence). The DNA for the CDR3 is TGTGCCAGCGCCCCTCAGGGACCGAACACTGAAGCTTTCTTT. This codes for CASAPQGPNTEAFF.

In this sample, this clonotype turned up a few times. The J gene is TRBJ2-7, the V gene TRBV20-1; D gene uncertain. The V gene's germline CDR1 is DFQATT and CDR2 SNEGSKA (reference sequence). The CDR3 contains 13 residues. V lost 3 bases, J lost 0 bases, and 9 bases lay in between. The CDR3 nucleotides are TGCAGTGCTAGGAGTAGGAGCTCCTACGAGCAGTACTTC. Residues: CSARSRSSYEQYF.

This clonotype was observed a handful of times. The V gene is TRBV29-1, the J gene TRBJ2-5; TRBD2 agrees at 11 bases. The CDR3 runs to 16 residues. Germline V CDR1 and CDR2: SQVTM, ANQGSEA. J lost 7 bases, V lost 7 bases, and 17 bases had no gene match. CDR3 bases: TGCAGCGCGAGAACTAGCGGGGGATATTACAGGGGGACCCAGTACTTC. Translating gives CSARTSGGYYRGTQYF.

This clonotype showed up just a few times. The V gene is TRBV2, the J gene TRBJ2-3; 7 bases line up with TRBD2. Trimming cost V 4 bases and J 0 bases; bases outside gene matches: 7. CDR3 size: 16 residues. Per the germline V gene, CDR1 is SNHLY and CDR2 is FYNNEI. CDR3 DNA: TGTGCCAGCAGTGTACAAACTAGCGTAAGCACAGATACGCAGTATTTT. Translating it yields CASSVQTSVSTDTQYF.

This chain uses TRBV10-3 with TRBJ2-1, with 7 bases lining up with TRBD1. CDR3 length: 14 residues. Trimming at V came to 7 bases and at J to 5 bases, leaving 8 bases not matched to a gene. Germline V gene lookup returns CDR1 ENHRY and CDR2 SYGVKD. CDR3 in amino acids: CAITGTVPNNEQFF. In DNA form, the CDR3 reads TGTGCCATCACCGGGACAGTCCCAAACAATGAGCAGTTCTTC.

In nucleotides, the CDR3 is TGCAGTGCTAGAGAACTGGGGGCGCGTAATGAGCAGTTCTTC. Its protein product is CSARELGARNEQFF. This chain joins TRBV20-1 and TRBJ2-1; perhaps TRBD1 as D (6 bases). CDR1 and CDR2 from the germline V gene are DFQATT and SNEGSKA (reference sequence). The CDR3 has 14 residues. V was clipped by 0 bases and J by 7 bases, with 13 bases between them.

The genes are TRBV20-1 and TRBJ2-3; D is possibly TRBD2 (6 bases). The ends were cut back, 8 bases at V and 0 bases at J, with 18 bases in the middle. This CDR3 region has 15 residues. CDR1 and CDR2 (germline): DFQATT, SNEGSKA (reference sequence). The CDR3 DNA reads as TGCAGTCTAAGAGAGCCGGGACTCAGCACAGATACGCAGTATTTT. This gives the protein CSLREPGLSTDTQYF.

The rearrangement joins TRBV12-3 or TRBV12-4 to TRBJ2-1; D unresolved. Trimming shortened V by 8 bases and J by 0 bases, and 11 bases separated the two germline ends. The CDR3 loop spans 14 amino acids. The CDR3 DNA follows: TGTGCCAGCGACGGCAGGAGCTCCTACAATGAGCAGTTCTTC. It is translated as CASDGRSSYNEQFF.

This clonotype was seen only a few times. J is TRBJ2-1 and V is TRBV20-1, with 8 bases that match TRBD2. CDR1 and CDR2 from the germline V gene are DFQATT and SNEGSKA (reference sequence). Trimming removed 0 bases from V and 4 bases from J; junction bases left unmatched: 5. CDR3 length equals 15 residues. CDR3 in DNA: TGCAGTGCTAGAGAGGGTAGCGGGGATTACAATGAGCAGTTCTTC. It encodes CSAREGSGDYNEQFF.

The table lists this clonotype with many counts. The chain employs TRBV18 and TRBJ2-7; perhaps TRBD1 as D (6 bases). Trimming took off 3 bases at V and 5 bases at J, with 8 bases between the two ends. Germline CDR1 reads KGHSH; CDR2 reads LQKENI. The CDR3 runs 12 residues. CDR3 bases: TGTGCCAGCTCACCCAGGGGCGACGAGCAGTACTTC. It yields the protein CASSPRGDEQYF.

This chain uses TRBV4-3 with TRBJ2-2; 10 nucleotides agree with TRBD2. The length of the CDR3 is 16 residues. The germline CDR1 and CDR2 sequences are LGHNA and YSLEER. With 0 bases clipped from V and 7 bases from J, the junction kept 5 bases outside the gene matches. In DNA form, the CDR3 reads TGCGCCAGCAGCCAAGAAGGGACTAGCGTCGGCGGGGAGCTGTTTTTT. Encoded protein: CASSQEGTSVGGELFF.

Ten or more counts support this clonotype. J is TRBJ1-2 and V is TRBV29-1; no firm D call. The germline V gene has CDR1 SQVTM and CDR2 ANQGSEA. This CDR3 has 13 residues. V shed 6 bases and J shed 0 bases, with 11 bases lying between them. CDR3: CSVSKGPNYGYTF. CDR3 DNA: TGCAGCGTCTCGAAGGGCCCTAACTATGGCTACACCTTC.

This clonotype was found many times. The V call is TRBV12-3 or TRBV12-4, the J call TRBJ2-7, with TRBD2 identical over 7 bases. This CDR3 contains 11 residues. The J segment lost 6 bases and the V segment lost 4 bases, leaving 0 bases of the junction unmatched. CDR3 in DNA: TGTGCCAGCAGTTGGGGGGGCGAGCAGTACTTC. Translating gives CASSWGGEQYF.

This clonotype was seen ten or more times. V usage is TRBV10-1 and J usage is TRBJ2-2; the match to TRBD1 covers 7 bases. The CDR3 is 14 residues long. J gave up 6 bases and V 6 bases, and 7 bases lay outside the gene matches. Germline CDR1 reads WNHNN; CDR2 reads SYGVQD (reference sequence). CDR3 in DNA: TGCGCCAGCAGCCAAACAGACAGGGCCGGGGAGCTGTTTTTT. This codes for CASSQTDRAGELFF.

The chain has TRBV12-3 or TRBV12-4 and TRBJ1-5; tentative D call: TRBD1 (5 bases). The CDR3 totals 15 residues. V was shortened by 3 bases and J by 7 bases, with 16 bases between the two germline ends. The CDR3 reads CASSLGEAASQPQHF. As DNA, the CDR3 is TGTGCCAGCAGTTTGGGGGAAGCGGCTAGCCAGCCCCAGCATTTT.

This clonotype has more than one count but fewer than ten. CDR3 amino acids: CASSAYGGAGTDTQYF. The CDR3 nucleotides read TGTGCCAGCAGCGCCTACGGGGGGGCCGGCACAGATACGCAGTATTTT. V gene TRBV9 combines with J gene TRBJ2-3; 8 bases match TRBD2. Germline lookup yields CDR1 SGDLS and CDR2 YYNGEE. The V and J ends lost 3 bases and 1 base, in that order; junction bases with no gene match: 7. CDR3 length: 16 residues.

As for this clonotype: The germline gene is not matched at one end of the junction; a read error may be the cause. The chain has TRBV7-9 and TRBJ1-4, with unresolved D. The length of the CDR3 is 14 residues. The germline V gene encodes CDR1 SEHNR and CDR2 FQNEAQ (reference sequence). CDR3 residues: CASSPGMSNDKLFF. Written as DNA, the CDR3 is TGTGCCAGCAGCCCCGGGATGAGTAATGATAAACTGTTTTTT.

As to this clonotype: The junction does not match germline at one end; this may be a read error. The chain carries TRBV7-9 and TRBJ2-3; maybe TRBD2 (5 bases). Germline assignment: CDR1 SEHNR and CDR2 FQNEAQ (reference sequence). The CDR3 covers 16 residues. The CDR3 sequence is CASTLAFPADTDTQYF. CDR3 DNA: TGTGCCAGCACCTTAGCCTTCCCAGCGGACACAGATACGCAGTATTTT.

This clonotype was detected ten times or more. The chain combines TRBV29-1 with TRBJ2-1; D possibly corresponds to TRBD2 (5 bases). CDR3 length: 15 residues. The V gene lost 3 bases and the J gene lost 1 base, with 13 bases spanning the gap. Germline V gene sequence: CDR1 SQVTM, CDR2 ANQGSEA. The CDR3 region is CSVDAWRSSYNEQFF. CDR3 nucleotides: TGCAGCGTTGACGCGTGGAGGAGTTCCTACAATGAGCAGTTCTTC.

The chain has TRBV30 and TRBJ2-2; D unclear. V lost 3 bases and J 0 bases, leaving 5 bases between the germline ends. CDR1 and CDR2 (germline): GTSNPN, SVGIG (reference sequence). This CDR3 is built from 13 residues. This CDR3 reads CAWRGPNTGELFF. Written as DNA, the CDR3 is TGTGCCTGGAGAGGTCCGAACACCGGGGAGCTGTTTTTT.

The chain recombines TRBV9 with TRBJ2-7, with D possibly being TRBD1 (6 bases). With 2 bases removed from V and 6 bases from J, the gap between germline ends came to 12 bases. CDR3 size: 13 residues. CDR1 is SGDLS, CDR2 YYNGEE, per germline. CDR3 nucleotides: TGTGCCAGCAGCGTTGACAGGTCCGGCGAGCAGTACTTC. Translation: CASSVDRSGEQYF. Looking up the rest from reference TRBV9 and TRBJ2-7 gives the full variable domain: DSGVTQTPKHLITATGQRVTLRCSPRSGDLSVYWYQQSLDQGLQFLIQYYNGEERAKGNILERFSAQQFPDLHSELNLSSLELGDSALYFCASSVDRSGEQYFGPGTRLTVT.

This clonotype was found many times. The chain carries TRBV29-1 and TRBJ2-7; 7 bases fit TRBD2. Germline CDR1 SQVTM, CDR2 ANQGSEA. The CDR3 contains 17 residues. J lost 6 bases, V lost 4 bases, and 21 bases had no gene match. The CDR3 protein is CSVVGQPQTAGAGEQYF. The CDR3 DNA reads TGCAGCGTTGTGGGTCAGCCGCAGACGGCGGGAGCGGGCGAGCAGTACTTC.